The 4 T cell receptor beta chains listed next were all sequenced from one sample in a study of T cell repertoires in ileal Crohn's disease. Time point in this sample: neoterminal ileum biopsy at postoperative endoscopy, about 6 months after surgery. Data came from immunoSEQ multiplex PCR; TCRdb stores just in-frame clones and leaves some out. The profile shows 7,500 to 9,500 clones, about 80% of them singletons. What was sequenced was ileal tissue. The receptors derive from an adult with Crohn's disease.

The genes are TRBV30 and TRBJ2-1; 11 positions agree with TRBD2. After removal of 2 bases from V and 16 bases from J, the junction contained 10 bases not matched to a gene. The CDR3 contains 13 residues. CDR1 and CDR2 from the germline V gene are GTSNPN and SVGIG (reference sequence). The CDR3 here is CAWSSTGTSGAFF. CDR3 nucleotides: TGTGCCTGGAGTAGTACAGGGACTAGCGGAGCCTTCTTC.

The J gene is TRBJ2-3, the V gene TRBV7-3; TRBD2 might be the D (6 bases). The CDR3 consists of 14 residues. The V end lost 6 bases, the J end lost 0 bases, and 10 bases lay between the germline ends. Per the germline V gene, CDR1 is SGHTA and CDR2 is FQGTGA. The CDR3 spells CASRRDGSTDTQYF. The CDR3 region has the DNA TGTGCCAGCAGGCGGGACGGTAGCACAGATACGCAGTATTTT.

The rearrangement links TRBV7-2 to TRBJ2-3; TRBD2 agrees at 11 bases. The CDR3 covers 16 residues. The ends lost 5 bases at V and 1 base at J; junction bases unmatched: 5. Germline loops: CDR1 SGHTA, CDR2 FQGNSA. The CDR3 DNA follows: TGTGCCAGCAGCGGGAATAGCGGGGGGGGCACAGATACGCAGTATTTT. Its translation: CASSGNSGGGTDTQYF. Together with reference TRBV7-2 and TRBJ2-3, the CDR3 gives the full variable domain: GAGVSQSPSNKVTEKGKDVELRCDPISGHTALYWYRQSLGQGLEFLIYFQGNSAPDKSGLPSDRFSAERTGGSVSTLTIQRTQQEDSAVYLCASSGNSGGGTDTQYFGPGTRLTVL.

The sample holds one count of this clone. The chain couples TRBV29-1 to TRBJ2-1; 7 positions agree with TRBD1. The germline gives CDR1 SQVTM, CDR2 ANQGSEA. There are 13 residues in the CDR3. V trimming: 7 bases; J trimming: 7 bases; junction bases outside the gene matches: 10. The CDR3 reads CSADDRVENEQFF. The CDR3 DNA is TGCAGCGCCGATGACAGGGTTGAAAATGAGCAGTTCTTC.